This T cell receptor beta chain was documented in a study of blood T cell repertoires in COVID-19. Study-level background: Donors in the United States, Italy and Spain gave samples during acute or convalescent COVID-19. T cells, B-cell-depleted T cells, or PBMCs supplied cDNA or gDNA.

CDR3 size: 13 residues. V lost 6 bases, J lost 4 bases, and 1 base stayed unmatched. Germline CDR1 and CDR2: MNHNY and SVGAGI (reference sequence). Under the authors' procedure: Estimation of nucleated cell counts relied on the amplification of reference gene primers. The assay was immunoSEQ multiplex PCR, and TCRdb's table has in-frame clones only and misses some. The V and J calls and clone size come from that table; D and trimming were worked out from the DNA. In the table there are about 140,000 clones, 75% to 85% of which are singletons. The TCR was taken from a man between 50 and 59 years old with acute or convalescent COVID-19. The gene calls are TRBV6-6 and TRBJ2-1, with 9 bases fitting TRBD1. The sample consisted of peripheral blood. The CDR3 loop is CASRGTGYNEQFF. DNA for the CDR3: TGTGCCAGCAGGGGGACAGGGTACAATGAGCAGTTCTTC.